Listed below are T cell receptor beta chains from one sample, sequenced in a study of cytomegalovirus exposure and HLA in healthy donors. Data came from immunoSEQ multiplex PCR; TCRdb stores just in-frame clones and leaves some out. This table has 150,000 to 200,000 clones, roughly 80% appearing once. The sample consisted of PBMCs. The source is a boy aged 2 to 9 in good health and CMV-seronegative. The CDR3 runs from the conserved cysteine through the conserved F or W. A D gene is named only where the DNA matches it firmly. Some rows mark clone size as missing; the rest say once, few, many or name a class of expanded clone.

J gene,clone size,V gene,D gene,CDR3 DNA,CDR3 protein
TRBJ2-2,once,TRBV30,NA,TGTGCCCAACAAGCCTCCAGGGGAACCGGGGAGCTGTTTTTT,CAQQASRGTGELFF
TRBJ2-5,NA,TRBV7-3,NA,TGTGCCAGCAGCTATGGGGCAGGCCGGGAGACCCAGTACTTC,CASSYGAGRETQYF
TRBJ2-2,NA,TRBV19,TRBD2,TGTGCCACGTCGGCTAGCGGGAGGGCCGTGACCGGGGAGCTGTTTTTT,CATSASGRAVTGELFF
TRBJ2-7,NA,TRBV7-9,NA,TGTGCCAGCAGCTTTCGGGCAGGGCCTATCTACGAGCAGTACTTC,CASSFRAGPIYEQYF
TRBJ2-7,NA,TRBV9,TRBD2,TGTGCCAGCAGCGTAGATGCGGGAGCCGGGTACGAGCAGTACTTC,CASSVDAGAGYEQYF
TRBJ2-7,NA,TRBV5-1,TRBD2,TGCGCCAGCAGCCCTGGCGCTGGACTAGCGAAATCCTACGAGCAGTACTTC,CASSPGAGLAKSYEQYF
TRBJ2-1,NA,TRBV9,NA,TGTGCCAGCGAGAGAATCACTACCGGGATCGGGCAGTTCTTC,CASERITTGIGQFF
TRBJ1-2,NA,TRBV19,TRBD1,TGTGCCAGTAGTATCCCGCGACAGGGAACCTATGGCTACACCTTC,CASSIPRQGTYGYTF
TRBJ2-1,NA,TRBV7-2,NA,TGTGCCAGCAGCTTAGCGGGGAGGCGCTCCTACAATGAGCAGTTCTTC,CASSLAGRRSYNEQFF
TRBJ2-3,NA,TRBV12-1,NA,TGTGCCAGCAGTCTTGTGTGCGAGCGGGAGACCACAGATACGCAGTATTTT,CASSLVCERETTDTQYF
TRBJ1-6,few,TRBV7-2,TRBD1,TGTGCCAGCAGCGTTAGGGGGACAGAAATTAATTCACCCCTCCACTTT,CASSVRGTEINSPLHF
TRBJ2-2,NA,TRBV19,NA,TGTGCCAGTAGGTCAGGGCCCTTCTTGAGCGGGGAGCTGTTTTTT,CASRSGPFLSGELFF
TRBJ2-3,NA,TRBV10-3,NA,TGTGCCATCAGTGAGGGGGCGGTTTGGCCAGATACGCAGTATTTT,CAISEGAVWPDTQYF
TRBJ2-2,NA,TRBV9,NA,TGTGCCAGCAGCGTAAACCCCCTCACTAGGACCGGGGAGCTGTTTTTT,CASSVNPLTRTGELFF
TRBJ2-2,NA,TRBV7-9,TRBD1,TGTGCCAGCAGCCCAGGGACAGGGAGACCCGGGGAGCTGTTTTTT,CASSPGTGRPGELFF
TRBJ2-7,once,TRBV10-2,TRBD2,TGCGCCAGCACTGAAGCGGGAAGCTCCTACGAGCAGTACTTC,CASTEAGSSYEQYF
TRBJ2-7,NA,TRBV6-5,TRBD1,TGTGCCAGCAGTGCCCGGGGGACAGGGGGGCGCGAGCAGTACTTC,CASSARGTGGREQYF
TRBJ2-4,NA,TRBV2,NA,TGTGCCAGCCTCCAACAGGTCAAAAACATTCAGTACTTC,CASLQQVKNIQYF
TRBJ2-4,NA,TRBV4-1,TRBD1,TGCGCCAGCAGACCCCGACAGGGTGGGGGAGCCAAAAACATTCAGTACTTC,CASRPRQGGGAKNIQYF
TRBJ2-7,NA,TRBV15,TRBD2,TGTGCCACCAGCAGAGGACTAGCGGGAACCTCCTACGAGCAGTACTTC,CATSRGLAGTSYEQYF
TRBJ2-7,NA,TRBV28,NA,TGTGCCAGCAGTCCCCCCGGCGGGGCCTACGAGCAGTACTTC,CASSPPGGAYEQYF
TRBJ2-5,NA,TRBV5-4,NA,TGTGCCAGCAGGAGTGAGACTAGACCAAAAGAGACCCAGTACTTC,CASRSETRPKETQYF
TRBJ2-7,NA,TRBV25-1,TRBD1,TGTGCCAGCAGTGAATGGGAACAGGGGGCCTACGAGCAGTACTTC,CASSEWEQGAYEQYF
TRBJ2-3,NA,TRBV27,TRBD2,TGTGCCAGCAGGGGACTAGCGGTCCCCACAGATACGCAGTATTTT,CASRGLAVPTDTQYF
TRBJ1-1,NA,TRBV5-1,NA,TGCGCCAGCAGCTTGCACACGGGGAACACTGAAGCTTTCTTT,CASSLHTGNTEAFF
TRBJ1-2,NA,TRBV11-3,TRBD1,TGTGCCAGCAGCTTAGTCCATAGACAGGGGAATGGCTACACCTTC,CASSLVHRQGNGYTF
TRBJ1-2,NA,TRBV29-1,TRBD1,TGCAGCGCCGTAGACAGGGGTTTCTATGGCTACACCTTC,CSAVDRGFYGYTF
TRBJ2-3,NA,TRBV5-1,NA,TGCGCCAGCAGCCCTGGGACTGACGGTCCAAGCACAGATACGCAGTATTTT,CASSPGTDGPSTDTQYF
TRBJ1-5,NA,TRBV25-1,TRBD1,TGTGCCAGCAGTATAACAGGGGGCTATCAGCCCCAGCATTTT,CASSITGGYQPQHF
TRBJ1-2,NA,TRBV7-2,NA,TGTGCCAGCAGCCCCGCAGGTACAAGCTATGGCTACACCTTC,CASSPAGTSYGYTF
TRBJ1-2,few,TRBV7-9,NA,TGTGCCAGCAGCTTAGGGCAGGGGATGGACTATGGCTACACCTTC,CASSLGQGMDYGYTF
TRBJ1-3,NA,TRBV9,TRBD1,TGTGCCAGCAGCGTAGACGGGACAGGGCCCTTTTTCTCTGGAAACACCATATATTTT,CASSVDGTGPFFSGNTIYF
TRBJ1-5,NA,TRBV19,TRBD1,TGTGCCAGTAGGTTCGCCGGACAGGGGGCGAGCCAGCCCCAGCATTTT,CASRFAGQGASQPQHF